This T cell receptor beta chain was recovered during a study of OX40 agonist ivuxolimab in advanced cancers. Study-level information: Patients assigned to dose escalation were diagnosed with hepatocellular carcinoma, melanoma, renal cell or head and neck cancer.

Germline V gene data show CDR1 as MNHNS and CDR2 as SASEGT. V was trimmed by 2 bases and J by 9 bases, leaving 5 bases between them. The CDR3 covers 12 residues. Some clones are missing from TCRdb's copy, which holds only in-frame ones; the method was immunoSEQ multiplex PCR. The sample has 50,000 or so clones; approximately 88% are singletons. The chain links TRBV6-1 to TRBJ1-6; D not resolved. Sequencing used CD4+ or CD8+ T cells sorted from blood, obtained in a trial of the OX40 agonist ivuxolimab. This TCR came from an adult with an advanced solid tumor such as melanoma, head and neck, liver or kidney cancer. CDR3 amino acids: CASSELVSPLHF. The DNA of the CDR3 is TGTGCCAGCAGTGAATTGGTTTCACCCCTCCACTTT.